The source of this TCR beta chain is a study of T cells in Graves' hyperthyroidism and ophthalmopathy. Study-level information: Staff took peripheral blood when the initial diagnosis was made, before any treatment began. Points from the study as a whole: Most clonotypes that expanded in the thyroid above 0.001 also showed up in blood.

This clonotype has more than one count but fewer than ten. Antigen unknown. The source material, RNA transcripts, was used to amplify TCR beta CDR3 regions. The HTBI primer set was used in a first-round RT-PCR of the TCR CDR3. TCRdb re-analysed the multiplex PCR reads in MiXCR, keeping a single row per CDR3 protein. The sample yields approximately 610,000 distinct CDR3 sequences, over 12% seen once. Each ophthalmopathy patient scored at least 3 on the Clinical Activity Score and at least 4 on NOSPECS grade, with duration under 3 months. It was uncontrolled infection, other autoimmune disease, pregnancy or lactation that excluded patients. CDR1 and CDR2 (germline): SEHNR, FQNEAQ (reference sequence). Trimming shortened V by 5 bases and J by 2 bases, and 15 bases separated the two germline ends. The CDR3 totals 15 residues.

Sequencing was performed on blood. This TCR was recovered from a woman aged 40 to 49 with Graves' ophthalmopathy. V and J are TRBV7-9 and TRBJ2-5; no reliable D call. DNA of the CDR3: TGTGCCAGCAGCCCTCCCCGTGGCAGACAAGAGACCCAGTACTTC. This encodes CASSPPRGRQETQYF.